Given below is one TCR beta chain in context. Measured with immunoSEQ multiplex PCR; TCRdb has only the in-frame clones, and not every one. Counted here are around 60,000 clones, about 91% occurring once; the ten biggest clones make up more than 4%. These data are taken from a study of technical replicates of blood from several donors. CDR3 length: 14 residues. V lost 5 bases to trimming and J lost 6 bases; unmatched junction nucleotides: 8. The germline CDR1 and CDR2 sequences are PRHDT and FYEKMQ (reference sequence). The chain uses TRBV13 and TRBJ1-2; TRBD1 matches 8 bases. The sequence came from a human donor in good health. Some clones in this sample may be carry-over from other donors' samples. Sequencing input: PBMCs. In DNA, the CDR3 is TGTGCCAGCAGCGACGCTAGCAGGGGGCATGGCTACACCTTC. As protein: CASSDASRGHGYTF.